The 13 T cell receptor beta chains reported below all come from one sample, sequenced in a study of shared clonotypes between healthy human individuals. Measured with immunoSEQ multiplex PCR; TCRdb has only the in-frame clones, and not every one. The data hold roughly 1 million clones, with about 84% observed a single time. Sequenced material: memory CD4+ T cells from PBMCs. Documented subset: CD45RA-negative fraction. The source of these receptors is a man aged 18 to 35 in good health. Some clones in this sample may be carry-over from other donors' samples.

This clone was observed a few times. At one of its ends the junction is not consistent with the germline gene, which may arise from a read error. Other DNA variants within this sample encode the same CDR3. The CDR3 region has the DNA TGTGCCAGCTCCCCACCAGGGGCTACTGAAGCTTTCTTT. It translates to CASSPPGATEAFF. This sequence joins TRBV18 and TRBJ1-1; D might be TRBD1 (6 bases). This CDR3 has 13 residues. Germline loops: CDR1 KGHSH, CDR2 LQKENI.

The chain joins TRBV7-9 to TRBJ2-2; D is ambiguous. Per germline, CDR1 SEHNR and CDR2 FQNEAQ (reference sequence). This CDR3 is built from 11 residues. Trimming took off 2 bases at V and 9 bases at J, with 4 bases between the two ends. The CDR3 coding sequence is TGTGCCAGCAGCTTAATCCGGGAGCTGTTTTTT. It codes for CASSLIRELFF.

This clone occurred once. J is TRBJ1-4 and V is TRBV5-1, with 8 bases lining up with TRBD1. The CDR3 spans 15 residues. The V segment lost 4 bases and the J segment 9 bases; nucleotides outside the gene matches: 11. Germline-derived CDR1 and CDR2 are SGHRS and YFSETQ. In DNA form, the CDR3 reads TGCGCCAGCAGCGCCCTACAGGGGGAGAGGCAAAAACTGTTTTTT. It codes for CASSALQGERQKLFF.

The chain is built from TRBV25-1 and TRBJ2-1; 13 nucleotides align to TRBD2. V was pared by 1 base and J by 6 bases, with 3 bases of the junction left unmatched. In germline, CDR1 is MGHDK, CDR2 SYGVNS. There are 16 residues in the CDR3. DNA of the CDR3: TGTGCCAGCAGTGAATCGGGGACTAGCGGGATCAATGAGCAGTTCTTC. It is translated as CASSESGTSGINEQFF. Complete variable domain (other parts from reference TRBV25-1 and TRBJ2-1): EADIYQTPRYLVIGTGKKITLECSQTMGHDKMYWYQQDPGMELHLIHYSYGVNSTEKGDLSSESTVSRIRTEHFPLTLESARPSHTSQYLCASSESGTSGINEQFFGPGTRLTVL.

The rearrangement joins TRBV7-3 to TRBJ2-6; D gene unclear. V lost 5 bases to trimming and J lost 2 bases, with 4 bases between them. The CDR3 is made up of 13 amino acids. Looked up from germline, CDR1 is SGHTA and CDR2 is FQGTGA. The CDR3 nucleotides are TGTGCCAGCAGCCCCCCTGGGGCCAACGTCCTGACTTTC. Translating it yields CASSPPGANVLTF.

This clone occurred a few times. The rearrangement links TRBV2 to TRBJ2-7; TRBD2 agrees at 12 bases. V trimming: 6 bases; J trimming: 3 bases; junction bases outside the gene matches: 3. CDR1 is SNHLY and CDR2 is FYNNEI in the germline V gene. The CDR3 totals 14 residues. CDR3 protein: CASREGLAGYEQYF. For the CDR3, the DNA is TGTGCCAGCAGGGAGGGACTAGCGGGCTACGAGCAGTACTTC. The whole variable domain, filled in from reference TRBV2 and TRBJ2-7, reads EPEVTQTPSHQVTQMGQEVILRCVPISNHLYFYWYRQILGQKVEFLVSFYNNEISEKSEIFDDQFSVERPDGSNFTLKIRSTKLEDSAMYFCASREGLAGYEQYFGPGTRLTVT.

This clone has a handful of counts. V is TRBV5-6 and J is TRBJ1-5; a weak D match, TRBD1 (6 bases). The V end was cut by 3 bases, the J end by 6 bases, with 7 bases between. This CDR3 region has 12 residues. Per the germline V gene, CDR1 is SGHDT and CDR2 is YYEEEE. The CDR3 sequence: CASSSQGQPQHF. The CDR3 nucleotides are TGTGCCAGCAGCTCACAGGGTCAGCCCCAGCATTTT.

V is TRBV11-1 and J is TRBJ1-2, with 10 bases aligning to TRBD1. CDR1 and CDR2 from the germline V gene are SGHAT and FQDESV (reference sequence). The CDR3 is 15 residues long. Losses at the gene ends were 5 bases for V and 8 bases for J; bases not matched to a gene: 11. CDR3 sequence: CASSPQMGQGQGYTF. CDR3 in DNA: TGTGCCAGCAGCCCACAGATGGGACAGGGGCAAGGCTACACCTTC.

This sequence joins TRBV27 and TRBJ1-1; 9 nucleotides align to TRBD1. This CDR3 has 12 residues. Germline CDR1 and CDR2: MNHEY and SMNVEV (reference sequence). The ends lost 7 bases at V and 6 bases at J; junction bases unmatched: 3. In nucleotides, the CDR3 is TGTGCCAGCAAGGGACAGGGCGCTGAAGCTTTCTTT. It is translated as CASKGQGAEAFF.

The V call is TRBV28, the J call TRBJ1-5, with a weak D call TRBD1 (5 bases). Trimming removed 9 bases from V and 1 base from J, with 19 bases in between. CDR3 length: 16 residues. Looked up from germline, CDR1 is MDHEN and CDR2 is SYDVKM. The CDR3: CASTRGTFLSNQPQHF. As DNA, the CDR3 is TGTGCCAGTACGAGAGGGACTTTCCTCAGCAATCAGCCCCAGCATTTT. Supplemented by reference TRBV28 and TRBJ1-5, the full variable domain reads DVKVTQSSRYLVKRTGEKVFLECVQDMDHENMFWYRQDPGLGLRLIYFSYDVKMKEKGDIPEGYSVSREKKERFSLILESASTNQTSMYLCASTRGTFLSNQPQHFGDGTRLSIL.

The sample holds one count of this clone. V gene TRBV19 combines with J gene TRBJ2-7, with 7 bases lining up with TRBD1. The CDR3 spans 15 residues. The germline CDR1 and CDR2 sequences are LNHDA and SQIVND (reference sequence). Unmatched junction bases numbered 8, after V lost 3 bases and J lost 3 bases. CDR3 region: CASSIVTGVSYEQYF. In nucleotides, the CDR3 is TGTGCCAGTAGTATCGTAACAGGGGTGAGCTACGAGCAGTACTTC.

Of note for this clone: Other DNA sequences from this sample encode an identical CDR3 as well. This sequence joins TRBV7-2 and TRBJ2-1; no definite D call. CDR1 and CDR2 (germline): SGHTA, FQGNSA. Trimming cost V 2 bases and J 3 bases, with 2 bases left between them. This CDR3 comprises 12 residues. This CDR3 reads CASSLRYNEQFF. CDR3 DNA: TGTGCCAGCAGCTTACGCTACAATGAGCAGTTCTTC.

About this clone itself: The same CDR3 arises from other DNA sequences in this sample as well. The CDR3 is CASSPSTLANYGYTF. The DNA of the CDR3 is TGTGCCAGCAGTCCGTCGACACTCGCTAACTATGGCTACACCTTC. The J gene is TRBJ1-2, the V gene TRBV6-5; D uncertain. CDR1 is MNHEY and CDR2 is SVGAGI in the germline V gene. The CDR3 is 15 amino acids. Between the trimmed V and J ends, which lost 5 bases and 0 bases, there was a span of 13 bases.